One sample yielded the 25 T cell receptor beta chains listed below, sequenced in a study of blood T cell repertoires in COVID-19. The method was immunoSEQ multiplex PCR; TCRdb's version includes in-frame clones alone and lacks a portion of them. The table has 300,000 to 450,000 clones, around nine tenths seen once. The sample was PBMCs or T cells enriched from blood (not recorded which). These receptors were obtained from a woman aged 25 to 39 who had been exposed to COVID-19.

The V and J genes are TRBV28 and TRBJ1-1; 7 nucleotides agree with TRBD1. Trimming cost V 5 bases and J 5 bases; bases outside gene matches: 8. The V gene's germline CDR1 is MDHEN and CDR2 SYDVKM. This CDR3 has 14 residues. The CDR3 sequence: CASSLQTGRTEAFF. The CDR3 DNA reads TGTGCCAGCAGTCTCCAGACAGGGCGAACTGAAGCTTTCTTT.

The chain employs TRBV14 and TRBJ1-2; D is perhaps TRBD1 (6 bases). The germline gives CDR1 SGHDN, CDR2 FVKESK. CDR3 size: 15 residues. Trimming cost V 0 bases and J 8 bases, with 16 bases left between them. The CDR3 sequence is CASSQDRGGLRGYTF. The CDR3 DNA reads TGTGCCAGCAGCCAAGATCGGGGGGGGCTGAGGGGCTACACCTTC.

The CDR3 nucleotides read TGCAGCGTTGAAGCCTCGGGTTGGACTGAAGCTTTCTTT. Encoded protein: CSVEASGWTEAFF. The V gene is TRBV29-1, the J gene TRBJ1-1; D remains unclear. V was cut by 1 base and J by 5 bases, with 11 bases left in between. The germline V gene has CDR1 SQVTM and CDR2 ANQGSEA. The CDR3 totals 13 residues.

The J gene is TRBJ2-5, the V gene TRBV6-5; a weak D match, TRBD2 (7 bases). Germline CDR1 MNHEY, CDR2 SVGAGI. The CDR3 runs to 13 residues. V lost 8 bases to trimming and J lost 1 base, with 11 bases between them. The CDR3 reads CASARGGQETQYF. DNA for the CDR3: TGTGCCAGCGCGAGGGGGGGCCAAGAGACCCAGTACTTC.

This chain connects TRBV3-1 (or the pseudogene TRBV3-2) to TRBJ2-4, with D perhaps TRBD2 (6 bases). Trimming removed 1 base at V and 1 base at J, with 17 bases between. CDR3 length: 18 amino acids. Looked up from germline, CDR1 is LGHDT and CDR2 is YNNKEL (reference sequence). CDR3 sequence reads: CASSQGFGGVTAKNIQYF. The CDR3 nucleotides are TGTGCCAGCAGCCAAGGGTTCGGGGGAGTTACGGCCAAAAACATTCAGTACTTC.

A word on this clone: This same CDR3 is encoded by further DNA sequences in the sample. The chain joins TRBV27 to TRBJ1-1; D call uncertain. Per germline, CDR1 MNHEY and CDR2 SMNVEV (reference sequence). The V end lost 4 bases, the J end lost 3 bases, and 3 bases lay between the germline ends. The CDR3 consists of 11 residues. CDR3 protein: CASSSYTEAFF. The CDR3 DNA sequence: TGTGCCAGCAGTTCATACACTGAAGCTTTCTTT.

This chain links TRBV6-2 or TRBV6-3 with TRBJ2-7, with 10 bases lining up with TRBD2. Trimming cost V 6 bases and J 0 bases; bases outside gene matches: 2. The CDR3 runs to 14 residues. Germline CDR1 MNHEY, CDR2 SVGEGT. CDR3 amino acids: CASRPSGSSYEQYF. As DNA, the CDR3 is TGTGCCAGCAGACCTAGCGGGAGCTCCTACGAGCAGTACTTC.

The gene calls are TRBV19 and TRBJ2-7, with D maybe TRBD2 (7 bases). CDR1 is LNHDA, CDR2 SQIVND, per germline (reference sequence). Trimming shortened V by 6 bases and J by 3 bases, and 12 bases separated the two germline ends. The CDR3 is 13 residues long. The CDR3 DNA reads TGTGCCAGTAGCGGACTAGGGGGCTACGAGCAGTACTTC. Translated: CASSGLGGYEQYF. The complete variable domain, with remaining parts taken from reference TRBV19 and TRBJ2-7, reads DGGITQSPKYLFRKEGQNVTLSCEQNLNHDAMYWYRQDPGQGLRLIYYSQIVNDFQKGDIAEGYSVSREKKESFPLTVTSAQKNPTAFYLCASSGLGGYEQYFGPGTRLTVT.

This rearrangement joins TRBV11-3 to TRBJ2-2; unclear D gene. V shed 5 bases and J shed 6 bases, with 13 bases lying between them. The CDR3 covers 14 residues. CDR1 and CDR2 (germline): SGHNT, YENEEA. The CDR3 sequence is CASSLGSSSGELFF. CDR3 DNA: TGTGCCAGCAGCCTAGGCAGTTCCTCCGGGGAGCTGTTTTTT.

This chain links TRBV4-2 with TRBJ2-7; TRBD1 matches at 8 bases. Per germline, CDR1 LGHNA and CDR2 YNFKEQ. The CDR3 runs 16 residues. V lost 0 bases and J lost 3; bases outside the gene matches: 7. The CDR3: CASSQEARGHVYEQYF. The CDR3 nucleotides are TGTGCCAGCAGCCAAGAGGCCAGGGGGCATGTCTACGAGCAGTACTTC.

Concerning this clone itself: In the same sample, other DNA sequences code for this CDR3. CDR3 region: CASSVSGQGGTGELFF. The CDR3 coding sequence is TGTGCCAGCAGCGTTTCAGGACAGGGCGGCACCGGGGAGCTGTTTTTT. The chain uses TRBV9 and TRBJ2-2, with 8 bases identical to TRBD1. The CDR3 extends over 16 amino acids. J gave up 4 bases and V 2 bases, and 7 bases lay outside the gene matches. Germline CDR1 is SGDLS and CDR2 is YYNGEE.

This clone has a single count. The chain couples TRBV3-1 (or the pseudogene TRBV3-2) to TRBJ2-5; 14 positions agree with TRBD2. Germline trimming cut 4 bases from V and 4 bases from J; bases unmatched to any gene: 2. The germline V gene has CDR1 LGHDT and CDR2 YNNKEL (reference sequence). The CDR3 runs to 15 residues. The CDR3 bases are TGTGCCAGCAGCCCGGGACTAGCGGGAGCAGAGACCCAGTACTTC. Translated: CASSPGLAGAETQYF.

The CDR3 region is CASSQEGGAYEKLFF. Here the CDR3 DNA reads TGTGCCAGCAGCCAAGAGGGGGGGGCATATGAAAAACTGTTTTTT. The chain links TRBV4-2 to TRBJ1-4, with a weak D call TRBD1 (6 bases). Germline CDR1 reads LGHNA; CDR2 reads YNFKEQ. The CDR3 is 15 amino acids. V was shortened by 0 bases and J by 6 bases, with 11 bases between the two germline ends.

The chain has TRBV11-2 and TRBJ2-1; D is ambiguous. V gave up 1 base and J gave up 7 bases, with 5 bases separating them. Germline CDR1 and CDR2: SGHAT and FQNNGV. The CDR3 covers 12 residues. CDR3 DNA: TGTGCCAGCAGCTTAGCGGGTAATGAGCAGTTCTTC. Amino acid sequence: CASSLAGNEQFF.

In DNA form, the CDR3 reads TGCAGTGCTAGTAAAGCGGGAGGCCCTCACGGGGAGCTGTTTTTT. Its protein product is CSASKAGGPHGELFF. J is TRBJ2-2 and V is TRBV20-1; the match to TRBD2 covers 9 bases. Per the germline V gene, CDR1 is DFQATT and CDR2 is SNEGSKA (reference sequence). The junction had 9 bases not matched to a gene; V was cut back by 3 bases and J by 7 bases. The CDR3 runs to 15 residues.

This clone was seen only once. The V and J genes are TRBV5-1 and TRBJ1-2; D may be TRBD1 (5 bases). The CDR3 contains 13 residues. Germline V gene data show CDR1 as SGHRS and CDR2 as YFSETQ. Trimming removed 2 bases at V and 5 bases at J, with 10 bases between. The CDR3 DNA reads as TGCGCCAGCAGCTTTGACAGAAATTATGGCTACACCTTC. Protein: CASSFDRNYGYTF.

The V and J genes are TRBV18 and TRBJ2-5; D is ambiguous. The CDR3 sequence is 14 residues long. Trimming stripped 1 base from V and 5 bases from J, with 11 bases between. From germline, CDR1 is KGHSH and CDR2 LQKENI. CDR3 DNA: TGTGCCAGCTCACCACTTCACAGTAAGGAGACCCAGTACTTC. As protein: CASSPLHSKETQYF. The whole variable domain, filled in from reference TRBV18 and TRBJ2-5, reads NAGVMQNPRHLVRRRGQEARLRCSPMKGHSHVYWYRQLPEEGLKFMVYLQKENIIDESGMPKERFSAEFPKEGPSILRIQQVVRGDSAAYFCASSPLHSKETQYFGPGTRLLVL.

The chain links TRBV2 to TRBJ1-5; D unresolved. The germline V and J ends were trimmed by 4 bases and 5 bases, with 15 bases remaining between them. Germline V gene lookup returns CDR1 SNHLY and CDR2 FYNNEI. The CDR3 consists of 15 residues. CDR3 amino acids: CASSVEGTSHQPQHF. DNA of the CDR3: TGTGCCAGCAGTGTGGAGGGAACAAGCCATCAGCCCCAGCATTTT.

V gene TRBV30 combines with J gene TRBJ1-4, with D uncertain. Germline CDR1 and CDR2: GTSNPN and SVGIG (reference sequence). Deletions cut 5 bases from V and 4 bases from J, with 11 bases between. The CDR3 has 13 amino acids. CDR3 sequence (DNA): TGTGCCTGGGCGGGATCCCTTAATGAAAAACTGTTTTTT. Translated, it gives CAWAGSLNEKLFF.

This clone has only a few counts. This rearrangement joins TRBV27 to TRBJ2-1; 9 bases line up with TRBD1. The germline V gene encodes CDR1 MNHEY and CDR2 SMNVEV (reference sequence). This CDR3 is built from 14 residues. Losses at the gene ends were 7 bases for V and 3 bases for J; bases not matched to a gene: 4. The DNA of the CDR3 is TGTGCCAGCATACGGACAGGGGTCTACAATGAGCAGTTCTTC. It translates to CASIRTGVYNEQFF.

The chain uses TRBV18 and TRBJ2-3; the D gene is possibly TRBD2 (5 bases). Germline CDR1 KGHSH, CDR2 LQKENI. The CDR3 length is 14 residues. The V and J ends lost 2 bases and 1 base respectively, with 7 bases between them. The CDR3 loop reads CASSPGSGTDTQYF. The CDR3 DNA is TGTGCCAGCTCACCAGGGAGCGGCACAGATACGCAGTATTTT.

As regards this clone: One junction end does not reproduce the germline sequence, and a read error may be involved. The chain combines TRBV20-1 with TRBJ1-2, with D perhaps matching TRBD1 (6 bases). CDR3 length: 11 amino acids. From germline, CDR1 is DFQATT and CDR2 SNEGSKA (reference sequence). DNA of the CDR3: TGTGCGAGCGGGGGGCCTTGGGGCTACACCTTC. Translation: CASGGPWGYTF.

The CDR3 reads CASSQDESASSYEQYF. The CDR3, as DNA: TGCGCCAGCAGCCAAGATGAATCCGCTAGCTCCTACGAGCAGTACTTC. This chain uses TRBV4-1 with TRBJ2-7; D not resolved. CDR3 length: 16 residues. Trimming cost V 0 bases and J 0 bases, with 12 bases left between them. Germline V gene data show CDR1 as MGHRA and CDR2 as YSYEKL.

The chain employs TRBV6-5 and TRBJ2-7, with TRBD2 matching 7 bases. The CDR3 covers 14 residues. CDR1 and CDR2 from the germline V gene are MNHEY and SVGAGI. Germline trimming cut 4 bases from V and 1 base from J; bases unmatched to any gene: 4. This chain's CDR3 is CASSSSSGSYEQYF. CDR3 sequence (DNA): TGTGCCAGCAGTTCTTCTAGCGGATCCTACGAGCAGTACTTC.

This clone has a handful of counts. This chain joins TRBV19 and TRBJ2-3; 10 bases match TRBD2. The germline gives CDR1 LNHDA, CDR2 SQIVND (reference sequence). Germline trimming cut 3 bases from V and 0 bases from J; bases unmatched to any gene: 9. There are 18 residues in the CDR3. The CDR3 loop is CASSIRLAGASSTDTQYF. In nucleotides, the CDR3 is TGTGCCAGTAGTATCAGACTAGCGGGTGCCTCTAGCACAGATACGCAGTATTTT.